Below are 13 T cell receptor beta chains sequenced from a single sample in a study of T cell changes during pregnancy in multiple sclerosis. Only in-frame clones appear in the TCRdb table, and some are missing; sequencing was by immunoSEQ multiplex PCR. The repertoire holds about 40,000 clones, with about nine tenths as singletons. The sample consisted of PBMCs (not recorded whether the cells were cultured). The origin of the receptors is a female donor with multiple sclerosis, enrolled in a pregnancy study.

The chain uses TRBV5-1 and TRBJ1-1, with D uncertain. V was cut by 2 bases and J by 2 bases, with 13 bases left in between. The germline V gene encodes CDR1 SGHRS and CDR2 YFSETQ. The CDR3 is 15 amino acids. The DNA of the CDR3 is TGCGCCAGCAGCTTAGGATCGGGGTCAAACACTGAAGCTTTCTTT. As protein: CASSLGSGSNTEAFF.

This clone was observed a few times. J is TRBJ1-2 and V is TRBV5-1, with D tentatively TRBD1 (6 bases). Trimming removed 4 bases from V and 4 bases from J, with 14 bases in between. This CDR3 has 14 residues. Per germline, CDR1 SGHRS and CDR2 YFSETQ. The CDR3 spells CASSPETGPYGYTF. The CDR3 bases are TGCGCCAGCAGCCCGGAAACAGGGCCCTATGGCTACACCTTC.

V gene TRBV19 combines with J gene TRBJ1-5; no clear D gene. The germline V and J ends were trimmed by 2 bases and 2 bases, with 10 bases remaining between them. This CDR3 has 15 residues. Looked up from germline, CDR1 is LNHDA and CDR2 is SQIVND (reference sequence). The CDR3 loop is CASSITREGNQPQHF. For the CDR3, the DNA is TGTGCCAGTAGTATAACCCGCGAGGGCAATCAGCCCCAGCATTTT.

The chain employs TRBV19 and TRBJ2-4, with 8 bases matching TRBD1. J gave up 2 bases and V 3 bases, and 12 bases lay outside the gene matches. Germline CDR1 reads LNHDA; CDR2 reads SQIVND (reference sequence). The length of the CDR3 is 18 residues. The CDR3 loop reads CASSIEGTGDLSKNIQYF. The DNA for the CDR3 is TGTGCCAGTAGTATCGAGGGGACAGGTGACCTCTCCAAAAACATTCAGTACTTC. The full variable domain, in which reference TRBV19 and TRBJ2-4 provide the parts outside the CDR3, is DGGITQSPKYLFRKEGQNVTLSCEQNLNHDAMYWYRQDPGQGLRLIYYSQIVNDFQKGDIAEGYSVSREKKESFPLTVTSAQKNPTAFYLCASSIEGTGDLSKNIQYFGAGTRLSVL.

This sequence joins TRBV5-4 and TRBJ1-1; 7 bases align to TRBD1. V lost 4 bases to trimming and J lost 3 bases; unmatched junction nucleotides: 9. CDR3 length: 15 amino acids. The V gene's germline CDR1 is SGHNT and CDR2 YYREEE (reference sequence). This CDR3 reads CASSLQGGGDTEAFF. The CDR3 nucleotides are TGTGCCAGCAGCCTTCAGGGGGGAGGGGACACTGAAGCTTTCTTT.

This chain connects TRBV19 to TRBJ1-1; D unclear. There are 13 residues in the CDR3. CDR1 and CDR2 (germline): LNHDA, SQIVND (reference sequence). The germline V and J ends were trimmed by 3 bases and 2 bases, with 7 bases remaining between them. In DNA form, the CDR3 reads TGTGCCAGTAGTATGGGTACAAACACTGAAGCTTTCTTT. Its translation is CASSMGTNTEAFF.

This chain joins TRBV25-1 and TRBJ2-1; D gene ambiguous. This CDR3 region has 16 residues. From germline, CDR1 is MGHDK and CDR2 SYGVNS. V was pared by 3 bases and J by 0 bases, with 12 bases between. The CDR3 sequence is CASSDGVSSSYNEQFF. The CDR3, as DNA: TGTGCCAGCAGTGATGGGGTTTCCAGCTCCTACAATGAGCAGTTCTTC.

This clone was seen only a few times. The chain combines TRBV21-1 with TRBJ1-2. TRBV21-1 represents a pseudogene. The CDR3 is 13 residues long. CDR3 coding DNA: TGTGCCAGCACCTTTCGTCCGCACTATGGCTACACCTTC. This translates into CASTFRPHYGYTF.

The chain joins TRBV28 to TRBJ2-6; TRBD2 matches 7 bases. The CDR3 loop spans 15 amino acids. The V and J ends lost 7 bases and 0 bases, in that order; junction bases with no gene match: 3. Germline CDR1 is MDHEN and CDR2 is SYDVKM. The CDR3 nucleotides are TGTGCCAGCACGGGGGGATTCTCTGGGGCCAACGTCCTGACTTTC. This translates into CASTGGFSGANVLTF. The full variable domain, completed using reference TRBV28 and TRBJ2-6, is DVKVTQSSRYLVKRTGEKVFLECVQDMDHENMFWYRQDPGLGLRLIYFSYDVKMKEKGDIPEGYSVSREKKERFSLILESASTNQTSMYLCASTGGFSGANVLTFGAGSRLTVL.

V usage is TRBV30 and J usage is TRBJ2-1, with unresolved D. Trimming took 0 bases from V and 12 from J, leaving 12 bases between them. CDR1 is GTSNPN and CDR2 is SVGIG in the germline V gene (reference sequence). The CDR3 is 12 amino acids. The CDR3 loop is CAWSVPASRQFF. In DNA, the CDR3 is TGTGCCTGGAGTGTACCGGCGTCCAGGCAGTTCTTC.

This clone was observed a single time. The CDR3 DNA sequence: TGTGCCACAATACAGGGACTCTCTGGAAACACCATATATTTT. Its translation: CATIQGLSGNTIYF. The rearrangement joins TRBV10-3 to TRBJ1-3; a possible D gene is TRBD1 (6 bases). Trimming took off 10 bases at V and 0 bases at J, with 13 bases between the two ends. The germline V gene has CDR1 ENHRY and CDR2 SYGVKD. The CDR3 totals 14 residues.

CDR3: CASSFGVLGDTEAFF. In DNA form, the CDR3 reads TGTGCCAGCAGTTTTGGGGTTTTGGGGGACACTGAAGCTTTCTTT. The chain recombines TRBV28 with TRBJ1-1, with D perhaps matching TRBD1 (5 bases). Germline CDR1 MDHEN, CDR2 SYDVKM. This CDR3 is 15 amino acids long. The ends were cut back, 3 bases at V and 3 bases at J, with 14 bases in the middle.

The chain uses TRBV28 and TRBJ2-3; D possibly corresponds to TRBD1 (5 bases). The CDR3 loop spans 15 amino acids. V dropped 6 bases and J dropped 6 bases, with 19 bases sitting between them. Germline V gives CDR1 MDHEN, CDR2 SYDVKM. The CDR3 region is CASSAPGLVRDTQYF. DNA for the CDR3: TGTGCCAGCAGCGCCCCAGGGCTCGTTCGGGATACGCAGTATTTT.